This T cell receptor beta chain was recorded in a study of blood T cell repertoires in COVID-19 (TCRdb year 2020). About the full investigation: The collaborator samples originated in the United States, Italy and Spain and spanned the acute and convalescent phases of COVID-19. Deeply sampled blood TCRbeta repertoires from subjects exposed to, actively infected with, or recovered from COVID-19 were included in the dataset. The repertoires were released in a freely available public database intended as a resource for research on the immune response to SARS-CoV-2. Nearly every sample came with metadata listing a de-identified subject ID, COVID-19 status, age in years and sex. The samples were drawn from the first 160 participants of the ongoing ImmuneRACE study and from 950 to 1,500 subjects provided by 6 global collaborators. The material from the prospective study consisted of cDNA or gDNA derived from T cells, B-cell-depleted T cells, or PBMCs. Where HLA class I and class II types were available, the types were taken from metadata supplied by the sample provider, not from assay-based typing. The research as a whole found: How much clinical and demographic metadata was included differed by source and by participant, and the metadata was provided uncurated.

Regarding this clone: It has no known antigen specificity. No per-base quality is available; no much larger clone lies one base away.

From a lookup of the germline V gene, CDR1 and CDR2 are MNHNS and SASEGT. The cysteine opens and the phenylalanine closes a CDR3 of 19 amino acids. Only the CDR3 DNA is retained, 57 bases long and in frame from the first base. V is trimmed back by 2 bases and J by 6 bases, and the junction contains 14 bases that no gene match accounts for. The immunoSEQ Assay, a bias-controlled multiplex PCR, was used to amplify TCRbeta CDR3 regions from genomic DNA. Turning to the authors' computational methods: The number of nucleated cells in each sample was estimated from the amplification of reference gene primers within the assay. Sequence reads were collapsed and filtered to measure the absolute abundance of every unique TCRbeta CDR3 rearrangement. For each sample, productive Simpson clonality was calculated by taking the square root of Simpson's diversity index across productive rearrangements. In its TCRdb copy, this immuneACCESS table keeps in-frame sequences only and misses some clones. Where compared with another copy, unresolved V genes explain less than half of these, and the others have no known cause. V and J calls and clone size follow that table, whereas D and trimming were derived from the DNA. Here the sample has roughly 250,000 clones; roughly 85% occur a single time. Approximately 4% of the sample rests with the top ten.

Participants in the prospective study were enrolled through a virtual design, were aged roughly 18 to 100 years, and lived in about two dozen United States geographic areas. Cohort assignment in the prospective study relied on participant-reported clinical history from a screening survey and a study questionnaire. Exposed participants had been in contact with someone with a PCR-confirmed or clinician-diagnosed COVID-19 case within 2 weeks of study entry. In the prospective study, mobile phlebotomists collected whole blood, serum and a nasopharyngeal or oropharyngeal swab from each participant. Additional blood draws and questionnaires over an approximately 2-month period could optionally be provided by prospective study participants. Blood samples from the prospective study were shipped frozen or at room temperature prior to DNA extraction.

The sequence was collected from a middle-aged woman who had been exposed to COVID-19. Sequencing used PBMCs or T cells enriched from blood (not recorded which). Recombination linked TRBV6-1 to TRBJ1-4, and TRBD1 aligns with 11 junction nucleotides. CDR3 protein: CASSEITPGTGGRDEKLFF. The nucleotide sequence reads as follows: TGTGCCAGCAGTGAAATAACCCCCGGGACAGGGGGGAGGGATGAAAAACTGTTTTTT.